The rows below give T cell receptor beta chains drawn from one sample of a study of read filtering for tumor transcriptome and immune sequencing. TCRdb analysed the reads with MiXCR anew, one entry per CDR3 protein. Of some 140,000 distinct CDR3 sequences listed, roughly an eighth were seen once; the top ten hold about 8.6%. Source material: a population of CD138-negative cells sorted from bone marrow. These receptors were obtained from a donor at least 40 years old with multiple myeloma. CDR3s include the opening cysteine and the closing phenylalanine or tryptophan. The D gene is left open where the match is weak. Clone size is stated in some rows and not others, as once, few, many or a class when expanded.

clone_size: many; d_call: .; j_call: TRBJ2-7; cdr3_length: 14; v_call: TRBV7-2; cdr3_nt: TGTGCCAGCAGCCTGACCGGACGGGACTACGAGCAGTACTTC; cdr3_aa: CASSLTGRDYEQYF
clone_size: .; d_call: TRBD2; j_call: TRBJ2-3; cdr3_length: 16; v_call: TRBV4-1; cdr3_nt: TGCGCCAGCAGCCAAGATCTTGCGGGAGTACGTGATACGCAGTATTTT; cdr3_aa: CASSQDLAGVRDTQYF
clone_size: many; d_call: .; j_call: TRBJ2-1; cdr3_length: 15; v_call: TRBV20-1; cdr3_nt: TGCAGTGCTAGACCCTGGGTGGGAGTATACAATGAGCAGTTCTTC; cdr3_aa: CSARPWVGVYNEQFF
clone_size: many; d_call: .; j_call: TRBJ2-1; cdr3_length: 11; v_call: TRBV12-3/TRBV12-4; cdr3_nt: TGTGCCAGCAGTTTAGGACTAGTTGAGTTCTTC; cdr3_aa: CASSLGLVEFF
clone_size: few; d_call: .; j_call: TRBJ1-1; cdr3_length: 15; v_call: TRBV9; cdr3_nt: TGTGCCAGCAGCGTAGGATCAGGTTCGAACACTGAAGCTTTCTTT; cdr3_aa: CASSVGSGSNTEAFF
clone_size: many; d_call: .; j_call: TRBJ2-7; cdr3_length: 13; v_call: TRBV7-9; cdr3_nt: TGTGCCAGCAACCGAGACAGGACCCACGAGCAGTACTTC; cdr3_aa: CASNRDRTHEQYF
clone_size: many; d_call: .; j_call: TRBJ1-1; cdr3_length: 14; v_call: TRBV4-2; cdr3_nt: TGTGCCAGCAGCCCAAGATCTGACAACCCTGAAGCTTTCTTT; cdr3_aa: CASSPRSDNPEAFF
clone_size: many; d_call: TRBD2; j_call: TRBJ2-1; cdr3_length: 16; v_call: TRBV5-1; cdr3_nt: TGCGCCAGCAGCCCGGAACCTAGCGGGCGATACAATGAGCAGTTCTTC; cdr3_aa: CASSPEPSGRYNEQFF
clone_size: many; d_call: TRBD2; j_call: TRBJ2-1; cdr3_length: 14; v_call: TRBV29-1; cdr3_nt: TGCAGCGTTCTCATAGCGGGAGCGCACAATGAGCAGTTCTTC; cdr3_aa: CSVLIAGAHNEQFF
clone_size: many; d_call: .; j_call: TRBJ1-4; cdr3_length: 14; v_call: TRBV25-1; cdr3_nt: TGTGCCAGCGACGGTGAGGCGCCTAATGAAAAACTGTTTTTT; cdr3_aa: CASDGEAPNEKLFF
clone_size: many; d_call: .; j_call: TRBJ2-1; cdr3_length: 14; v_call: TRBV7-3; cdr3_nt: TGTGCCAGCAGAGGCGGGTCCTCCTACAATGAGCAGTTCTTC; cdr3_aa: CASRGGSSYNEQFF
clone_size: many; d_call: TRBD1; j_call: TRBJ1-1; cdr3_length: 18; v_call: TRBV12-3/TRBV12-4; cdr3_nt: TGTGCCAGCACCCCTCCCGCGGGGTCGGGACAGATCAACACTGAAGCTTTCTTT; cdr3_aa: CASTPPAGSGQINTEAFF
clone_size: many; d_call: TRBD2; j_call: TRBJ2-1; cdr3_length: 16; v_call: TRBV7-2; cdr3_nt: TGTGCCAGCAGCTCACAGGGGTCTAGCGGGGTCAATGAGCAGTTCTTC; cdr3_aa: CASSSQGSSGVNEQFF
clone_size: many; d_call: TRBD2; j_call: TRBJ2-3; cdr3_length: 16; v_call: TRBV4-2; cdr3_nt: TGTGCCAGCAGCCAGACTAGCGGGACACTAGGGGCTACGCAGTATTTT; cdr3_aa: CASSQTSGTLGATQYF
clone_size: .; d_call: .; j_call: TRBJ2-6; cdr3_length: 17; v_call: TRBV12-3/TRBV12-4; cdr3_nt: TGTGCCAGCAGAACAGCCTTACAGGGTCCTGGGGCCAACGTCCTGACTTTC; cdr3_aa: CASRTALQGPGANVLTF
clone_size: many; d_call: TRBD1; j_call: TRBJ2-7; cdr3_length: 15; v_call: TRBV7-9; cdr3_nt: TGTGCCAGCAGCTTTTTGGACAGGGGGCTCTACGAGCAGTACTTC; cdr3_aa: CASSFLDRGLYEQYF
clone_size: many; d_call: .; j_call: TRBJ2-7; cdr3_length: 14; v_call: TRBV6-5; cdr3_nt: TGTGCCAGCAGTACCAACGGGGGTTCCTACGAGCAGTACTTC; cdr3_aa: CASSTNGGSYEQYF
clone_size: many; d_call: TRBD2; j_call: TRBJ2-7; cdr3_length: 16; v_call: TRBV9; cdr3_nt: TGTGCCAGCAGCGTAGCGGCGGGAGGCCCCATCTACGAGCAGTACTTC; cdr3_aa: CASSVAAGGPIYEQYF
clone_size: .; d_call: TRBD1; j_call: TRBJ2-3; cdr3_length: 13; v_call: TRBV6-5; cdr3_nt: TGTGCCAGCAGTCCCGGTCCCAGGGGGACGCAGTATTTT; cdr3_aa: CASSPGPRGTQYF
clone_size: many; d_call: .; j_call: TRBJ2-1; cdr3_length: 14; v_call: TRBV19; cdr3_nt: TGTGCCAGTAGTATTGGGTTAGGATACAATGAGCAGTTCTTC; cdr3_aa: CASSIGLGYNEQFF
clone_size: many; d_call: .; j_call: TRBJ2-3; cdr3_length: 12; v_call: TRBV29-1; cdr3_nt: TGCAGCGTTGACATTGCGGCCGTTACGCAGTATTTT; cdr3_aa: CSVDIAAVTQYF
clone_size: .; d_call: TRBD1; j_call: TRBJ1-5; cdr3_length: 15; v_call: TRBV19; cdr3_nt: TGTGCCAGCGCACCGGGACAGACAAGCGATCAGCCCCAGCATTTT; cdr3_aa: CASAPGQTSDQPQHF